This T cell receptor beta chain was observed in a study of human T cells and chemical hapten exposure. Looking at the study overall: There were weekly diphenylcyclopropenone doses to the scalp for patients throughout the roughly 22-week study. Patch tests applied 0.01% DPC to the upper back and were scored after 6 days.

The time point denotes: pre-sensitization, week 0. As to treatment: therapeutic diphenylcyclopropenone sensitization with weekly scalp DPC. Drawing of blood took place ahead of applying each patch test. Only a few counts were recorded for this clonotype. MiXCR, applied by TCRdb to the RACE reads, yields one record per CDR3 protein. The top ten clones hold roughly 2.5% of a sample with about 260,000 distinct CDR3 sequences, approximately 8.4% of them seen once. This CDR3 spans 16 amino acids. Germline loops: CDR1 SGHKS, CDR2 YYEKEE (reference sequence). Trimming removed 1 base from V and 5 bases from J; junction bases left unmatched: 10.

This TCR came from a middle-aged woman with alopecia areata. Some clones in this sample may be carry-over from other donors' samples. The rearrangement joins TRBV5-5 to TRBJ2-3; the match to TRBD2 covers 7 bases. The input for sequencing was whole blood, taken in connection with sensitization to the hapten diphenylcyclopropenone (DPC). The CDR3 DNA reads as TGTGCCAGCAGCTTGTGGCTAGCGGAGGAGGGAGATACGCAGTATTTT. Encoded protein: CASSLWLAEEGDTQYF.